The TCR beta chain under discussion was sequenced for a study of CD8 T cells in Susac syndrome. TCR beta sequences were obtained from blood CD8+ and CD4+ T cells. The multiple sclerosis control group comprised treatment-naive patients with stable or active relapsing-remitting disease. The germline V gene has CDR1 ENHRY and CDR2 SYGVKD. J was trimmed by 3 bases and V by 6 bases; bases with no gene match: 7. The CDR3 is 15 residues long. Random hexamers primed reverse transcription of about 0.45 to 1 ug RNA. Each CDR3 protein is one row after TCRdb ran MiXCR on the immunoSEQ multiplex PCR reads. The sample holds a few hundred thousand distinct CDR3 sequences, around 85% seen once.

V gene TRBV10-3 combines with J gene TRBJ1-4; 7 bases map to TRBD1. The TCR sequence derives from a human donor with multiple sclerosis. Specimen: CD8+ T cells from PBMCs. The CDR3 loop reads CAISEPGQSNEKLFF. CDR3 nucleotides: TGTGCCATCAGCGAACCGGGACAGTCTAATGAAAAACTGTTTTTT.